One sample yielded the 9 T cell receptor beta chains listed below, sequenced in a study of blood T cell repertoires in COVID-19. Sequencing used immunoSEQ multiplex PCR; TCRdb keeps in-frame clones, though not all of them. The sample records approximately 240,000 clones, 84% being singletons. Sequenced material: peripheral blood. These receptors all stem from a woman in her twenties or thirties who had recovered from COVID-19.

CDR3 residues: CASSSRPGTEAFF. CDR3 DNA: TGTGCCAGCAGTTCCCGGCCGGGCACTGAAGCTTTCTTT. This chain joins TRBV27 and TRBJ1-1; the D is unclear. The CDR3 contains 13 residues. V lost 4 bases, J lost 4 bases, and 10 bases lay in between. CDR1 MNHEY and CDR2 SMNVEV come from the germline V gene (reference sequence).

In its sample, this clone was seen a few times. This chain joins TRBV3-1 (or the pseudogene TRBV3-2) and TRBJ2-3; 16 bases align to TRBD2. The CDR3 spans 17 residues. J gave up 4 bases and V 5 bases, and 6 bases lay outside the gene matches. Germline assignment: CDR1 LGHDT and CDR2 YNNKEL (reference sequence). DNA of the CDR3: TGTGCCAGCAGCTCCCCGGGACTAGCGGGAGGGCCAGATACGCAGTATTTT. Amino acids: CASSSPGLAGGPDTQYF.

Concerning this clone itself: The junction departs from the called germline gene at one end, perhaps through a read error. The rearrangement joins TRBV7-7 to TRBJ2-5; 8 bases map to TRBD2. CDR3 size: 14 residues. Germline-derived CDR1 and CDR2 are SSHAT and FNYEAQ (reference sequence). The DNA of the CDR3 is TGTGCTAGCAGCTTGGGACTAGTAGGAGAGACCCAGTACTTC. This sequence encodes CASSLGLVGETQYF. The full variable domain, its missing parts supplied by reference TRBV7-7 and TRBJ2-5, is GAGVSQSPRYKVTKRGQDVTLRCDPISSHATLYWYQQALGQGPEFLTYFNYEAQPDKSGLPSDRFSAERPEGSISTLTIQRTEQRDSAMYRCASSLGLVGETQYFGPGTRLLVL.

The rearrangement joins TRBV19 to TRBJ1-1, with D unresolved. CDR3 size: 15 residues. Trimming pared 5 bases from V and 5 bases from J, leaving 18 bases between. Per germline, CDR1 LNHDA and CDR2 SQIVND (reference sequence). DNA of the CDR3: TGTGCCAGTAGTGCCGAGCGGGCACTGGGAACTGAAGCTTTCTTT. It yields the protein CASSAERALGTEAFF.

This chain joins TRBV7-2 and TRBJ1-1; no reliable D call. CDR1 SGHTA and CDR2 FQGNSA come from the germline V gene. The CDR3 loop spans 14 amino acids. Trimming took 5 bases from V and 1 from J, leaving 11 bases between them. The CDR3 nucleotides read TGTGCCAGCAGCCCTATGGTGCCGAACACTGAAGCTTTCTTT. Its translation is CASSPMVPNTEAFF.

V is TRBV3-1 (or the pseudogene TRBV3-2) and J is TRBJ2-3, with a possible D match to TRBD2 (6 bases). Trimming removed 1 base at V and 0 bases at J, with 11 bases between. Germline lookup yields CDR1 LGHDT and CDR2 YNNKEL (reference sequence). The CDR3 extends over 16 amino acids. CDR3: CASSQVSRGSTDTQYF. CDR3 DNA sequence: TGTGCCAGCAGCCAAGTATCACGGGGGAGCACAGATACGCAGTATTTT.

The DNA for the CDR3 is TGTGCCAGCGCAGGGACTAGCGGGGACAGGCAGTTCTTC. Its translation: CASAGTSGDRQFF. The V and J genes are TRBV21-1 and TRBJ2-1; the DNA was not used to check the table's D call, TRBD2. TRBV21-1 is a pseudogene locus. The CDR3 loop spans 13 amino acids.

This clone was observed a handful of times. The chain is built from TRBV28 and TRBJ2-7; no clear D gene. Germline CDR1 MDHEN, CDR2 SYDVKM. The ends were cut back, 7 bases at V and 1 base at J, with 5 bases in the middle. CDR3 length equals 11 residues. CDR3 protein: CASTTSYEQYF. The CDR3 DNA is TGTGCCAGCACCACTTCCTACGAGCAGTACTTC. Combining the CDR3 with reference TRBV28 and TRBJ2-7 gives the whole variable domain DVKVTQSSRYLVKRTGEKVFLECVQDMDHENMFWYRQDPGLGLRLIYFSYDVKMKEKGDIPEGYSVSREKKERFSLILESASTNQTSMYLCASTTSYEQYFGPGTRLTVT.

The V gene is TRBV5-1, the J gene TRBJ2-5, with TRBD2 matching over 8 bases. Germline assignment: CDR1 SGHRS and CDR2 YFSETQ. The CDR3 is made up of 15 amino acids. Losses at the gene ends were 1 base for V and 4 bases for J; bases not matched to a gene: 6. DNA for the CDR3: TGCGCCAGCAGCTTGTCAGCGGGAGTAGCAGAGACCCAGTACTTC. Residues: CASSLSAGVAETQYF.